This TCR beta chain was captured in a study of CD8 T cells in ankylosing spondylitis. Study-wide points: Seemingly distinctive of ankylosing spondylitis blood was a TCR beta motif formed by eight highly homologous variants. Reportedly, disease-linked clones are significantly enriched in ankylosing spondylitis patients' matched synovial fluid. Clones linked to disease, bearing a CD8+ phenotype, were relatively rare in peripheral blood.

TCR beta libraries were made by quantitative 5'-RACE with molecular barcodes. One entry per CDR3 protein, called by TCRdb with MiXCR from the 5' RACE reads. The table shows some 63,000 distinct CDR3 sequences, with around 6.4% occurring only once. Trimming shortened V by 5 bases and J by 3 bases, and 14 bases separated the two germline ends. CDR3 size: 14 residues. Germline V CDR1 and CDR2: DFQATT, SNEGSKA (reference sequence). Points on this clonotype: No antigen is known for it.

The sequencing sample was made of synovial fluid, either unsorted or a sorted T cell fraction (not recorded which). The clonotype comes from a male donor with ankylosing spondylitis. The genes are TRBV20-1 and TRBJ1-3, with a possible D match to TRBD1 (6 bases). The CDR3 loop reads CSADPGDFGNTIYF. The CDR3 DNA reads as TGCAGTGCTGATCCAGGGGACTTTGGAAACACCATATATTTT.